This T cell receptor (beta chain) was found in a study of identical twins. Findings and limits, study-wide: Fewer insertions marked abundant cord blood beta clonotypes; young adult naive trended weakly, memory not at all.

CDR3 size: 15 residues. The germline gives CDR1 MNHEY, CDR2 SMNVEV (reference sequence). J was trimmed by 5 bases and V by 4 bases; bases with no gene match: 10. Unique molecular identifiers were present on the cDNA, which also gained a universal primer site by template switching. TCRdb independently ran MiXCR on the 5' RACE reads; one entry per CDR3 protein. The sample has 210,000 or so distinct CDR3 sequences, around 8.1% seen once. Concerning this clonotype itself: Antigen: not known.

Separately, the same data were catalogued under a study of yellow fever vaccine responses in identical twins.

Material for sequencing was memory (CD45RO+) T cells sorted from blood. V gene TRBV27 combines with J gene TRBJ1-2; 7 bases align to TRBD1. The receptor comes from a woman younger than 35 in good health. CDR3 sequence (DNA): TGTGCCAGCAGTTCCACAGGGGTTCAGGGTTATGGCTACACCTTC. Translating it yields CASSSTGVQGYGYTF.